This T cell receptor beta chain is drawn from a study of CD8+ T cells in alopecia areata. This clone was counted a few times. This CDR3 region has 12 residues. Germline V gene data show CDR1 as MDHEN and CDR2 as SYDVKM. Losses at the gene ends were 8 bases for V and 7 bases for J; bases not matched to a gene: 6. The authors extracted RNA and reverse transcribed it into cDNA as the sequencing template. Assay used: immunoSEQ multiplex PCR; TCRdb lists only in-frame clones, some missing. Of 200,000 to 250,000 clones in the sample, roughly two fifths were seen once. The sample's treatment: oral pan-JAK inhibitor, 5-10 mg twice daily. Peripheral blood and lesional scalp punch biopsies came from alopecia areata patients.

The chain carries TRBV28 and TRBJ2-7, with 9 bases aligning to TRBD1. This TCR came from a human donor with alopecia areata. The sample in question was CD4+ T cells sorted from blood, obtained at approximately week 30, from a patient treated with tofacitinib. DNA of the CDR3: TGTGCCAGCTGGGACAGGGTTGAGGAGCAGTACTTC. Protein sequence: CASWDRVEEQYF.